The clone carrying this TCR beta chain was observed a single time. The PCR contained 60 Vbeta and 13 Jbeta primers. Clones were sequenced by immunoSEQ multiplex PCR, and TCRdb holds only the in-frame ones, with some missing. The data contain about 120,000 clones, around four fifths of them singletons. This specimen comes from a study of cytomegalovirus exposure and HLA in healthy donors. This CDR3 contains 15 residues. The V segment lost 4 bases and the J segment 3 bases; nucleotides outside the gene matches: 8. Per germline, CDR1 SGHRS and CDR2 YFSETQ. Material: PBMCs. This sequence joins TRBV5-1 and TRBJ2-5, with TRBD1 identical over 8 bases. This TCR derives from a man aged 35 to 55 in good health and CMV-seronegative. The CDR3: CASSRYRGVEETQYF. CDR3 sequence (DNA): TGCGCCAGCAGCCGGTACAGGGGGGTCGAAGAGACCCAGTACTTC.